The 5 T cell receptor beta chains given below trace back to one sample, sequenced in a study of spatial heterogeneity in lung cancer. TCRdb ran MiXCR on the 5' RACE reads and lists one entry per CDR3 protein. Counted here are approximately 50,000 distinct CDR3 sequences, around 7.7% occurring once; the ten biggest clones make up approximately 40%. As for time point: blood at routine non-recurrence follow-up after resection. No cells were sorted before sequencing. The whole RNA sequenced was extracted from tumor, nontumor lung or frozen PBMC. Here the sequenced sample was PBMCs, taken at follow-up. The origin of the receptors is a female donor with early-stage non-small cell lung cancer.

The sample holds a few counts of this clonotype. The chain couples TRBV4-1 to TRBJ1-2; 9 bases are a match to TRBD1. CDR1 is MGHRA, CDR2 YSYEKL, per germline. Trimming removed 5 bases from V and 9 bases from J; junction bases left unmatched: 10. The CDR3 spans 14 residues. The CDR3: CASSSTGGRSRYTF. DNA for the CDR3: TGCGCCAGCAGCTCCACAGGGGGCAGATCTCGCTACACCTTC.

This clonotype occurred many times. The gene calls are TRBV3-1 and TRBJ2-1; TRBD2 matches 10 bases. The ends lost 11 bases at V and 8 bases at J; junction bases unmatched: 12. Germline values: CDR1 LGHDT, CDR2 YNNKEL (reference sequence). CDR3 length: 14 amino acids. CDR3 loop: CASLPSGGADEQFF. The CDR3 nucleotides are TGTGCCTCCTTGCCCAGCGGGGGGGCTGATGAGCAGTTCTTC.

This clonotype was detected many times. This chain links TRBV7-6 with TRBJ1-1; D call uncertain. CDR1 and CDR2 from the germline V gene are SGHVS and FNYEAQ. The V gene lost 8 bases and the J gene lost 0 bases, with 10 bases spanning the gap. CDR3 size: 13 residues. The CDR3 spells CASRDPLNTEAFF. CDR3 nucleotide sequence: TGTGCCAGCCGGGATCCTTTGAACACTGAAGCTTTCTTT.

This clonotype has ten or more counts. This sequence joins TRBV27 and TRBJ1-1; D is unresolved. CDR1 and CDR2 (germline): MNHEY, SMNVEV (reference sequence). CDR3 length: 13 amino acids. With 4 bases removed from V and 1 base from J, the gap between germline ends came to 7 bases. The CDR3 region is CASSSYRNTEAFF. The CDR3 coding sequence is TGTGCCAGCAGTTCGTACAGGAACACTGAAGCTTTCTTT.

The chain uses TRBV20-1 and TRBJ2-3; 15 nucleotides align to TRBD2. The V segment lost 4 bases and the J segment 7 bases; nucleotides outside the gene matches: 3. The CDR3 sequence is 14 residues long. Germline CDR1 reads DFQATT; CDR2 reads SNEGSKA (reference sequence). The CDR3, as DNA: TGCAGTGCTACGGGACTAGCGGGGGGACATACGCAGTATTTT. Translated: CSATGLAGGHTQYF.